One sample yielded the 9 T cell receptor beta chains listed below, sequenced in a study of beta chain features in type 1 diabetes. Overall study results and limits: TCRB CDR3 length was moderately but significantly reduced in all four CD4+ subsets of Type 1 diabetes patients.

The sequenced template was cDNA made from the entire isolated RNA. TCRdb's table, derived via immunoSEQ multiplex PCR, lists solely in-frame clones and lacks some. Of approximately 600,000 clones in the sample, roughly 12% are singletons; the top ten hold approximately 0.11%. The antigens for these receptors are not known. The sample taken for sequencing was naive CD4+ T cells from blood. Receptor source: a young man with type 1 diabetes.

This rearrangement joins TRBV29-1 to TRBJ2-5, with a possible D match to TRBD1 (6 bases). Germline CDR1 reads SQVTM; CDR2 reads ANQGSEA. V lost 0 bases, J lost 2 bases, and 19 bases lay in between. This CDR3 spans 17 amino acids. The CDR3 sequence: CSVEDGQTPTRQETQYF. CDR3 sequence (DNA): TGCAGCGTTGAAGATGGACAGACCCCTACGAGGCAAGAGACCCAGTACTTC.

In the case of this clone: Germline is not matched at one junction end, which may reflect a read error. This rearrangement joins TRBV5-6 to TRBJ1-6; D is uncertain. The CDR3 contains 16 residues. CDR1 and CDR2 from the germline V gene are SGHDT and YYEEEE. The CDR3 loop reads CTSSLGPGSFASPLHF. CDR3 DNA sequence: TGTACCAGCAGCTTGGGCCCGGGTTCGTTTGCTTCACCCCTCCACTTT.

The chain recombines TRBV2 with TRBJ1-2; no clear D gene. V was cut by 11 bases and J by 9 bases, with 13 bases left in between. Germline values: CDR1 SNHLY, CDR2 FYNNEI. CDR3 size: 10 residues. CDR3 nucleotide sequence: TGTGCCGGATATACGGGAAGCTACACCTTC. Translated: CAGYTGSYTF.

This clone turned up a few times. The chain uses TRBV7-2 and TRBJ2-6; D remains ambiguous. CDR3 size: 15 residues. Trimming took 5 bases from V and 3 from J, leaving 11 bases between them. Looked up from germline, CDR1 is SGHTA and CDR2 is FQGNSA. The CDR3 DNA reads TGTGCCAGCAGCCTTGCCGGATTTGGGGCCAACGTCCTGACTTTC. The encoded protein is CASSLAGFGANVLTF.

With regard to this clone: Other nucleotide sequences in the sample specify the same CDR3. V is TRBV7-2 and J is TRBJ2-6, with D uncertain. Germline V CDR1 and CDR2: SGHTA, FQGNSA. V lost 6 bases to trimming and J lost 1 base, with 10 bases between them. This CDR3 spans 15 amino acids. For the CDR3, the DNA is TGTGCCAGCAGTTCTATGGGGTCTGGGGCCAACGTCCTGACTTTC. This translates into CASSSMGSGANVLTF.

This chain uses TRBV5-1 with TRBJ2-4; tentative D call: TRBD1 (5 bases). Trimming cost V 0 bases and J 5 bases, with 9 bases left between them. CDR1 SGHRS and CDR2 YFSETQ come from the germline V gene. The CDR3 sequence is 14 residues long. The CDR3 nucleotides are TGCGCCAGCAGCTTGGACGGCAGGGAAAACATTCAGTACTTC. This encodes CASSLDGRENIQYF.

The chain employs TRBV7-9 and TRBJ2-7, with 7 nucleotides matching TRBD1. The CDR3 runs 16 residues. Germline CDR1 and CDR2: SEHNR and FQNEAQ (reference sequence). V lost 5 bases to trimming and J lost 0 bases; unmatched junction nucleotides: 10. CDR3 protein: CASSLTGTAVSYEQYF. The CDR3 DNA is TGTGCCAGCAGCCTCACCGGGACAGCAGTCTCCTACGAGCAGTACTTC.

The rearrangement uses TRBV30 and TRBJ1-2, with a possible D match to TRBD1 (5 bases). The germline V and J ends were trimmed by 4 bases and 5 bases, with 20 bases remaining between them. The CDR3 sequence is 15 residues long. Germline V CDR1 and CDR2: GTSNPN, SVGIG (reference sequence). This chain's CDR3 is CAWKRDYPAEYGYTF. The CDR3, as DNA: TGTGCCTGGAAAAGGGACTATCCGGCGGAATATGGCTACACCTTC.

This clone was seen more than once but under ten times. CDR3 in amino acids: CASSQLAGFSTDTQYF. In DNA form, the CDR3 reads TGTGCCAGCAGCCAACTAGCGGGGTTTAGCACAGATACGCAGTATTTT. V and J are TRBV14 and TRBJ2-3, with TRBD2 matching 9 bases. CDR1 is SGHDN, CDR2 FVKESK, per germline. The CDR3 length is 16 residues. V shed 2 bases, J shed 0 bases, and the junction held 3 bases outside the gene matches.